The 19 T cell receptor beta chains presented below share a single source sample, sequenced in a study of T cell clonotyping in hematopoietic cell transplantation (dated by TCRdb to the early 2020s). Library preparation employed the immunoSEQ multiplex PCR assay. TCRdb holds this immuneACCESS table with in-frame rearrangements only. Some clones are missing; in checked studies, unresolved V genes explain under half, and the rest has no known cause. This sample is represented by 75,000 to 95,000 clones; 90% to 96% of them were singletons. Together, the top ten hold roughly 1.7% of the sample. The time point tag for this specimen amounts to: recipient sample about 28 days before transplant, after cytoreduction. Sample: peripheral blood mononuclear cells, taken before stem cell transplant. These receptors were obtained from a woman between 50 and 59 years old with acute myeloid leukemia. Some clones in this sample may be carry-over from other donors' samples.

The chain is built from TRBV6-1 and TRBJ2-1; 9 nucleotides match TRBD1. The V segment lost 5 bases and the J segment 4 bases; nucleotides outside the gene matches: 6. This CDR3 comprises 15 residues. Germline V lookup: CDR1 MNHNS, CDR2 SASEGT. The DNA of the CDR3 is TGTGCCAGCAGTCTCGGGACAGGGTATTACAATGAGCAGTTCTTC. Its translation is CASSLGTGYYNEQFF.

The chain joins TRBV30 to TRBJ1-1; D unresolved. Germline CDR1 and CDR2: GTSNPN and SVGIG (reference sequence). CDR3 length: 14 residues. Trimming pared 3 bases from V and 6 bases from J, leaving 17 bases between. The CDR3 sequence is CAWSGNFLGAEAFF. As DNA, the CDR3 is TGTGCCTGGAGCGGAAATTTCCTCGGGGCTGAAGCTTTCTTT.

This clone showed up just once. This chain uses TRBV28 with TRBJ2-7; D remains unclear. Germline assignment: CDR1 MDHEN and CDR2 SYDVKM. This CDR3 is built from 13 residues. V was shortened by 6 bases and J by 4 bases, with 13 bases between the two germline ends. The CDR3 nucleotides are TGTGCCAGCAGCTACTCACCGGCGTACGAGCAGTACTTC. Residues: CASSYSPAYEQYF.

This clone was recorded once. The gene calls are TRBV6-1 and TRBJ2-4; TRBD2 matches at 7 bases. J was trimmed by 9 bases and V by 1 base; bases with no gene match: 6. The CDR3 has 14 amino acids. Germline V gives CDR1 MNHNS, CDR2 SASEGT. CDR3 loop: CASSEGGSVGIQYF. The CDR3 DNA sequence: TGTGCCAGCAGTGAAGGCGGGAGTGTCGGCATTCAGTACTTC.

This chain joins TRBV20-1 and TRBJ2-5; no firm D call. Trimming pared 7 bases from V and 3 bases from J, leaving 6 bases between. This CDR3 has 10 residues. Germline CDR1 reads DFQATT; CDR2 reads SNEGSKA (reference sequence). CDR3 region: CSGVKETQYF. The CDR3 DNA reads TGCAGTGGCGTGAAAGAGACCCAGTACTTC.

The CDR3 bases are TGCGCCAGCAGTCCTACTCTACTAAACTCCTACGAGCAGTACTTC. Amino acid sequence: CASSPTLLNSYEQYF. The V gene is TRBV5-1, the J gene TRBJ2-7; D is unclear. CDR1 SGHRS and CDR2 YFSETQ come from the germline V gene. The CDR3 has 15 residues. The germline V and J ends were trimmed by 5 bases and 0 bases, with 15 bases remaining between them.

The chain employs TRBV29-1 and TRBJ2-1; 8 bases agree with TRBD2. Germline CDR1 is SQVTM and CDR2 is ANQGSEA. The CDR3 totals 12 residues. J gave up 8 bases and V 4 bases, and 4 bases lay outside the gene matches. CDR3 bases: TGCAGCGTTGGACTAGCGAGGGATGAGCAGTTCTTC. It translates to CSVGLARDEQFF.

This chain links TRBV6-1 with TRBJ2-1, with D hard to call. The CDR3 extends over 14 amino acids. Per germline, CDR1 MNHNS and CDR2 SASEGT. The germline V and J ends were trimmed by 6 bases and 8 bases, with 17 bases remaining between them. CDR3 residues: CASSASPFSYEQFF. CDR3 nucleotide sequence: TGTGCCAGCAGCGCCTCTCCATTTTCTTATGAGCAGTTCTTC.

This sequence joins TRBV14 and TRBJ1-1; no firm D call. The CDR3 runs to 14 residues. CDR1 is SGHDN and CDR2 is FVKESK in the germline V gene. V lost 0 bases and J 5 bases, leaving 10 bases between the germline ends. The chain's CDR3 is CASSQEAGMTEAFF. The CDR3 DNA follows: TGTGCCAGCAGCCAAGAAGCGGGGATGACTGAAGCTTTCTTT.

The chain uses TRBV5-6 and TRBJ2-2, with D possibly called TRBD1 or TRBD2 (7 bases each). CDR1 is SGHDT and CDR2 is YYEEEE in the germline V gene. V was trimmed by 3 bases and J by 7 bases, leaving 16 bases between them. The CDR3 has 15 residues. This chain's CDR3 is CASSSTGEGHGELFF. Written as DNA, the CDR3 is TGTGCCAGCAGCTCCACAGGGGAGGGCCACGGGGAGCTGTTTTTT.

This chain uses TRBV27 with TRBJ1-1, with D hard to call. There are 15 residues in the CDR3. Germline CDR1 is MNHEY and CDR2 is SMNVEV (reference sequence). Trimming left V 2 bases short and J 6 bases short, with 16 bases between. CDR3 region: CASSLTVGGQAEAFF. The CDR3 bases are TGTGCCAGCAGTTTAACCGTCGGAGGGCAGGCTGAAGCTTTCTTT.

The chain uses TRBV7-3 and TRBJ2-1; a weak D match, TRBD2 (5 bases). Germline values: CDR1 SGHTA, CDR2 FQGTGA. V lost 5 bases to trimming and J lost 3 bases, with 11 bases between them. The CDR3 has 14 residues. This CDR3 reads CASSPSFDYNEQFF. The CDR3 nucleotides read TGTGCCAGCAGCCCTAGCTTTGACTACAATGAGCAGTTCTTC.

The chain employs TRBV10-1 and TRBJ2-2, with 9 bases matching TRBD1. There are 19 residues in the CDR3. With 0 bases clipped from V and 4 bases from J, the junction kept 12 bases outside the gene matches. In germline, CDR1 is WNHNN, CDR2 SYGVQD (reference sequence). The CDR3 DNA reads as TGCGCCAGCAGTGAGTCGATCACCGGGACAGGGCAGGCCACCGGGGAGCTGTTTTTT. Translated: CASSESITGTGQATGELFF.

V and J are TRBV28 and TRBJ1-1, with a possible D match to TRBD1 (5 bases). V lost 7 bases and J lost 2, with 11 bases in between. Germline CDR1 and CDR2: MDHEN and SYDVKM. The CDR3 has 13 amino acids. The CDR3 DNA reads TGTGCCAGCATAGGGGCAGAAAACACTGAAGCTTTCTTT. As protein: CASIGAENTEAFF.

This clone was found once. Germline and junction disagree at one end, which may indicate a read error. The genes are TRBV7-7 and TRBJ2-1; perhaps TRBD1 as D (7 bases). The CDR3 is 16 residues long. The germline gives CDR1 SSHAT, CDR2 FNYEAQ (reference sequence). The CDR3 DNA is TGTGCTAGCAGCTTAGACATATACCAGGGGGGCAATGAGCAGTTCTTC. The encoded protein is CASSLDIYQGGNEQFF.

The rearrangement joins TRBV5-8 to TRBJ1-1; D is uncertain. Germline lookup yields CDR1 SGHTS and CDR2 YDEGEE. The CDR3 has 11 residues. V was shortened by 0 bases and J by 8 bases, with 5 bases between the two germline ends. The CDR3 reads CASSLVREAFF. In DNA form, the CDR3 reads TGTGCCAGCAGCTTGGTTCGAGAAGCTTTCTTT.

The V call is TRBV7-2, the J call TRBJ2-2, with D tentatively TRBD2 (6 bases). From germline, CDR1 is SGHTA and CDR2 FQGNSA. Trimming removed 5 bases at V and 3 bases at J, with 16 bases between. This CDR3 contains 16 residues. DNA for the CDR3: TGTGCCAGCAGCCGAACTAGCCGTAGAGACACCGGGGAGCTGTTTTTT. This encodes CASSRTSRRDTGELFF.

The J gene is TRBJ1-5, the V gene TRBV10-3; D may be TRBD1 (5 bases). Per the germline V gene, CDR1 is ENHRY and CDR2 is SYGVKD. V lost 4 bases to trimming and J lost 3 bases, with 16 bases between them. The CDR3 totals 16 residues. The DNA for the CDR3 is TGTGCCATCAGTGGTGTCGGGAGGGGCTCCAATCAGCCCCAGCATTTT. Residues: CAISGVGRGSNQPQHF.

In nucleotides, the CDR3 is TGTGCCAGCAGCTACGGACTAGCGGGAGCCTCCTACGAGCAGTACTTC. Translated: CASSYGLAGASYEQYF. The chain employs TRBV7-2 and TRBJ2-7, with 13 nucleotides matching TRBD2. This CDR3 spans 16 amino acids. After removal of 4 bases from V and 0 bases from J, the junction contained 3 bases not matched to a gene. Germline V gene data show CDR1 as SGHTA and CDR2 as FQGNSA.